What follows is one T cell receptor beta chain and its context. This clonotype was observed at least ten times. The target of this receptor is not known. No base quality values were provided; no much bigger clone lies one nucleotide off. TCRbeta-specific cDNA was reverse-transcribed from 500 ng total RNA using a constant-region primer and ProtoScript II reverse transcriptase. The TCRbeta libraries were prepared through three rounds of nested multiplex PCR following a slightly modified ARM-PCR procedure. The first two PCR rounds used multiplex TRBV1-TRBV30 forward primers with a Cbeta reverse primer, each for approximately 9 cycles. Sample barcodes and Illumina adapters were attached in a final 25-cycle PCR using Deep VentR polymerase. Amplicons of 200-500 bp were gel-purified with a QIAquick gel extraction kit before sequencing. TCRbeta amplicons were sequenced on an Illumina HiSeq 2500 with 250-bp paired-end reads. The source study handled its data this way. To recover full CDR3 sequences, reads were quality-trimmed using Trimmomatic v0.33 and paired reads were then merged using FLASH v1.2.11. V, D and J germline segments were assigned to the rearranged TCRbeta sequences by MiGEC v1.2.1b. Clonotype statistics and Shannon-Wiener diversity indices were calculated with VDJtools v1.0.0. To reduce sampling bias, subsequent analyses other than the diversity analysis used only the 250 most abundant clonotypes in each sample. In-frame beta chains were kept once TCRdb had trimmed the public reads at Q25 with fastp and called clones with MiXCR. Every distinct CDR3 protein forms one entry, paired with its most common genes and DNA. The V and J calls were not made by the authors but by TCRdb's processing. The sample records 100,000 to 150,000 distinct CDR3 sequences, around 60% of which are singletons. The ten most abundant clones make up 8.4% of the sample.

The sample belongs to a study of tumor-infiltrating lymphocytes in primary liver carcinoma (TCRdb year 2017). In terms of the full investigation: The five patients, three men and two women aged 30 to 69 years, had hepatocellular carcinoma (four) or combined HCC and intrahepatic cholangiocarcinoma (one). Tumors of the five patients were stage T1-T3 N0M0 with maximum diameters of about 4.2 to 10 cm. Each sample produced roughly 3.65 to 8 million productive TCRbeta reads, and read depth showed no significant difference between tissue types. TCRbeta repertoire sequencing, expression microarrays and whole-exome sequencing were combined in the study across five regions of each liver tumor, with adjacent normal tissue and blood also included. A total of around 35 specimens from 5 patients, comprising some 25 tumor regions, 5 adjacent noncancerous liver tissues and 5 peripheral blood samples, were covered by TCRbeta repertoire sequencing. To link TCRbeta repertoire diversity with the local molecular phenotype, the 25 or so tumor region samples were profiled using Agilent mRNA microarrays. Repertoires from technical replicates were highly reproducible, with mean shared-clone rates about 0.86 and correlation coefficients above 0.98. Points the paper makes about the study in general: Only about 7.5-25% of top clones were present in all five regions of a tumor, suggesting spatial heterogeneity of tumor-infiltrating T cells. Repertoire overlap was higher between tumor regions (mean about 35%) than tumor-adjacent (17%) or tumor-blood (about 15%) pairs, consistent with antigen-driven expansion. With just four or five patients in the study, the authors point out that the findings should be validated in a larger study. Compared with blood, tumors had a significantly larger share of the repertoire taken up by the top 250 clones (p = 0.039). Because sequencing covered only the TCR beta chain and unpaired alpha chains were not captured, true repertoire diversity is likely underestimated. Comparison of CD4+ and CD8+ T cell repertoires was precluded by the use of bulk unsorted samples.

Relative to germline, V is missing 0 bases and J is missing 0 bases, with 1 base of the junction outside any gene match. CDR1 and CDR2 (MNHNY, SVGAGI) derive from the germline V gene (reference sequence). Taken from cysteine to phenylalanine, the CDR3 has 15 residues. The DNA shown is the 45-base CDR3, in frame from base 1. Total RNA and DNA were co-extracted from about 20-30 mg of bulk tissue with the AllPrep DNA/RNA mini kit, without cell sorting. Surgical resection was performed in China between 2015 and early 2016 on several patients with histopathologically diagnosed primary liver carcinoma. At the time of sampling, the patients were treatment-naive and had chronic HBV infection. Each tumor was sampled at five spatially separated regions: the superior, inferior, left-lateral and right-lateral poles and the tumor centre. Histology showed that every tumor sample contained more than 80% viable tumor cells. Each fresh piece of tumor and adjacent tissue was cut in two, with one half stored in RNAlater at -80 degrees C and the other half sent for histology.

The receptor chain draws on TRBV6-6 and TRBJ2-7, with 8 middle bases fitting TRBD2. The origin of this receptor is a woman aged 60-75 years with primary liver carcinoma and hepatitis B virus infection. The material sequenced was liver tumor tissue from sampling region 3. What the cell subset or site label conveys for this sample: tumor region T3, left-lateral pole. The nucleotides are TGTGCCAGCAGTTACTCGGCGGGAGGCTCCTACGAGCAGTACTTC. It codes for CASSYSAGGSYEQYF.